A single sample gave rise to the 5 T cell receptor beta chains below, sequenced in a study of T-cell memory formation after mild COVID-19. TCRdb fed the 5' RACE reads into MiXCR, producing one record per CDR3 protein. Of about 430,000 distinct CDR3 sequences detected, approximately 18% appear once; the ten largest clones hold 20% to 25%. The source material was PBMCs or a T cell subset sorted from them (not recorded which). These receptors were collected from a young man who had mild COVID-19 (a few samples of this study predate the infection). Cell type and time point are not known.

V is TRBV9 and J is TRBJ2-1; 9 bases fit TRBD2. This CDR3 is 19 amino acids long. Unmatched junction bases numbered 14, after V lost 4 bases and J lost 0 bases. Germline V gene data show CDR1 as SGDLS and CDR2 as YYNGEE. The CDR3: CASSTFSSGVPSSYNEQFF. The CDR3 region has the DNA TGTGCCAGCAGCACCTTCTCTAGCGGGGTTCCGAGCTCCTACAATGAGCAGTTCTTC. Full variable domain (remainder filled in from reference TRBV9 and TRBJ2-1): DSGVTQTPKHLITATGQRVTLRCSPRSGDLSVYWYQQSLDQGLQFLIQYYNGEERAKGNILERFSAQQFPDLHSELNLSSLELGDSALYFCASSTFSSGVPSSYNEQFFGPGTRLTVL.

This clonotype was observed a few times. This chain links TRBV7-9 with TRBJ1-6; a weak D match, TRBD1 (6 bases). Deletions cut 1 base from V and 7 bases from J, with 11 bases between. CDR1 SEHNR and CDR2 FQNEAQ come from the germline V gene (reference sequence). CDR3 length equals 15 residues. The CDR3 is CASSLESTGNSPLHF. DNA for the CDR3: TGTGCCAGCAGCTTAGAATCGACAGGAAATTCACCCCTCCACTTT.

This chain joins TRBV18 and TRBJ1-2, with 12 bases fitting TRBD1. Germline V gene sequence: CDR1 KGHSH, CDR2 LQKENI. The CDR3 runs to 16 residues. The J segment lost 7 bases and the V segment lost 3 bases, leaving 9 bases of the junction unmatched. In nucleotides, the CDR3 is TGTGCCAGCTCACCGATGACCGGGACAGGGGGCGGTGGCTACACCTTC. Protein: CASSPMTGTGGGGYTF.

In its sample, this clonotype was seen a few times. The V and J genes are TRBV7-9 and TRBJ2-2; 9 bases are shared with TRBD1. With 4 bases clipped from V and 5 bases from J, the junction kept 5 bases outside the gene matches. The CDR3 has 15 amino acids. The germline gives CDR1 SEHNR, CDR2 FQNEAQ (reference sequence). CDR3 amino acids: CASSSYRGPTGELFF. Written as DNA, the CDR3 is TGTGCCAGCAGCTCATACAGGGGGCCGACCGGGGAGCTGTTTTTT.

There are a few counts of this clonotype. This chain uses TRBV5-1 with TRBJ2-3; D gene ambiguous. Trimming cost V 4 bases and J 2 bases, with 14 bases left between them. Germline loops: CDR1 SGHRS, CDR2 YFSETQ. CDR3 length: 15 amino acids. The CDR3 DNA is TGCGCCAGCAGCCCCCTCAGGTCGGTCACAGATACGCAGTATTTT. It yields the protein CASSPLRSVTDTQYF.